Listed below are T cell receptor beta chains from one sample, sequenced in a study of cytomegalovirus exposure and HLA in healthy donors. The table came from immunoSEQ multiplex PCR; TCRdb's copy has only in-frame clones and leaves some out. The repertoire has 150,000 or so clones, around 84% of them found once; the top ten carry around 6%. Sequenced material: PBMCs. The source is a woman in her 40s in good health and CMV-seropositive. CDR3s include the opening cysteine and the closing phenylalanine or tryptophan.

TRBV30	TRBJ1-2	CAKTRRGNGYTF
TRBV21-1	TRBJ2-7	CAIDDRPFRGEQYF
TRBV5-1	TRBJ2-5	CASRNLGGGETQYF
TRBV18	TRBJ1-2	CASSPTGNTLGQGIYGYTF
TRBV18	TRBJ2-7	CASSPLAETYEQYF
TRBV7-9	TRBJ2-5	CASTGREAGETQYF
TRBV30	TRBJ1-5	CAWSVRGQGRNQPQHF
TRBV30	TRBJ1-2	CASLTGYGYTF
TRBV6-1	TRBJ2-7	CASSKIPGAYEQYF
TRBV18	TRBJ1-2	CASSPSGAVTYTF
TRBV13	TRBJ2-3	CASTSANTQYF
TRBV7-2	TRBJ2-7	CASSFSSVSSYEQYF
TRBV6-5	TRBJ2-3	CASRHSGGTDTQYF
TRBV6-1	TRBJ1-5	CASGLGGEQPQHF
TRBV5-8	TRBJ2-7	CASSLTGPLKGEQYF
TRBV14	TRBJ2-7	CASSPIAGGYTYEQYF
TRBV21-1	TRBJ2-7	CASSKLPRDRRDSYEQYF
TRBV11-3	TRBJ2-1	CASSFGGSINEQFF
TRBV30	TRBJ2-3	CAWSVNGRDTQYF
TRBV7-6	TRBJ2-6	CASSLVLQGLVGANVLTF
TRBV5-1	TRBJ2-1	CASSEPTGGNEQFF
TRBV27	TRBJ2-3	CASSLVAGLVDTQYF
TRBV6-5	TRBJ2-1	CASRGGQGFNEQFF
TRBV7-9	TRBJ2-5	CASSHGRGANLETQYF
TRBV19	TRBJ1-4	CASSAQSATNEKLFF
TRBV27	TRBJ2-7	CASSLGLAGGEQYF
TRBV27	TRBJ2-7	CASSQIGVPEYEQYF
TRBV9	TRBJ1-4	CASSGGTANEKLFF
TRBV28	TRBJ2-3	CASSSRLQIGGGTDTQYF
TRBV9	TRBJ2-2	CASSASLGGTGELFF
TRBV28	TRBJ2-3	CASSRTSGATDTQYF
TRBV7-8	TRBJ1-1	CASSLGGGATEAFF
TRBV5-1	TRBJ2-7	CASSSQGPDFYEQYF
TRBV30	TRBJ2-3	CAWRGRGTDTQYF
TRBV7-8	TRBJ2-2	CASSLGAYAGELFF
TRBV7-8	TRBJ1-6	CASSRIQYSDSPLHF
TRBV19	TRBJ2-1	CASSIALLAGGRNEQFF
TRBV27	TRBJ2-7	CASRVLGATSSYEQYF
TRBV30	TRBJ2-7	CAWSAFSAYEQYF
TRBV7-6	TRBJ2-1	CASSLGTGGNNEQFF
TRBV6-5	TRBJ1-5	CASSYSGTGQPQHF
TRBV30	TRBJ1-2	CAWNREGNYGYTF